The sample holds many counts of the clone carrying this TCR beta chain. Its antigen is unidentified. The CDR3 sequence is 14 residues long. Trimming shortened V by 7 bases and J by 4 bases, and 14 bases separated the two germline ends. The germline CDR1 and CDR2 sequences are MNHNY and SVGAGI (reference sequence). This sample is drawn from a study of early T cells in non-severe SARS-CoV-2 infection. As for the study in general: RNA in bulk from unsorted whole blood was sequenced, and chains were unpaired. Study-wide findings and caveats: Comparison of clonotypes with VDJdb favored anti-spike CD8 responses while missing private and CD4 specificities.

Unique molecular identifier tags were affixed to discrete cDNA molecules. TCRdb re-derived calls from the 5' RACE reads in MiXCR, one entry per CDR3 protein. The sample carries about 31,000 distinct CDR3 sequences, under 6% recorded once. The sequence came from an adult who was a healthcare worker with PCR-confirmed SARS-CoV-2 infection or an uninfected control (not recorded which). What was sequenced was whole blood. This chain links TRBV6-6 with TRBJ2-1; the D is unclear. The CDR3, as DNA: TGTGCCAGCATCCCCGGACCCCTATACAATGAGCAGTTCTTC. Encoded protein: CASIPGPLYNEQFF.